Given below is one T cell receptor beta chain in context. Its antigen specificity is not known. The sample holds no much larger clone one base away, and base qualities are not on file. The data derive from a study of blood T cell repertoires in COVID-19 (dated by TCRdb to the early 2020s). Background on the whole study: Samples covering the acute and convalescent phases of COVID-19 were provided by collaborators in the United States, Italy and Spain. The prospective study material was composed of cDNA or gDNA derived from T cells, B-cell-depleted T cells, or PBMCs. Subjects who had been exposed to COVID-19, were actively infected with it, or had recovered from it provided the deeply sampled blood TCRbeta repertoires that made up the dataset. The repertoires were released in a freely available public database intended as a resource for research on the immune response to SARS-CoV-2. The samples were drawn from the first 160 participants of the ongoing ImmuneRACE study and from 1,254 subjects provided by 6 global collaborators. Nearly every sample came with metadata listing a de-identified subject ID, COVID-19 status, age in years and sex. Where available, HLA class I and class II types were taken from metadata supplied by the sample provider and were not determined by assay-based typing. Findings and caveats that apply to the study as a whole: The quantity of clinical and demographic metadata differed by source and by participant and was supplied without curation.

The germline V gene gives CDR1 as KGHSH and CDR2 as LQKENI. Deletion took 0 bases off V and 2 bases off J, with a span of 8 bases between the germline ends. From cysteine to phenylalanine, the CDR3 is 15 amino acids long. Only the CDR3 DNA is retained, 45 bases long and in frame from the first base. Each collaborating institution followed its own protocols to collect whole blood in K2EDTA tubes. Collaborator samples were shipped for TCRbeta analysis as frozen whole blood, isolated PBMCs, or DNA extracted from either sample type. The immunoSEQ Assay, a bias-controlled multiplex PCR, was used to amplify TCRbeta CDR3 regions from genomic DNA. The authors' pipeline ran thus. The number of nucleated cells in each sample was estimated from the amplification of reference gene primers within the assay. Sequence reads were collapsed and filtered to measure the absolute abundance of every unique TCRbeta CDR3 rearrangement. For each sample, productive Simpson clonality was calculated as the square root of Simpson's diversity index over productive rearrangements. Here the immuneACCESS table is served through TCRdb, limited to in-frame sequences with V and J called. Missing clones are a known gap in these copies; in checked studies unresolved V genes cover under half, and the rest lacks a known reason. V and J calls and clone size are those listed in that table; D and trimming were worked out from the DNA. In all, the sample holds just over 95,000 clones, and 90% of those were seen once. The top ten constitute 1.7% of the sample.

The receptor was derived from a man aged 60 to 69 with acute or convalescent COVID-19. The chain is made from TRBV18 and TRBJ1-5; TRBD1 is perhaps the D gene, given 5 matching bases. The source material was peripheral blood. The CDR3 region: CASSPPGGGNQPQHF. The bases read TGTGCCAGCTCACCACCGGGGGGGGGCAATCAGCCCCAGCATTTT.